This TCR beta chain was captured in a study of T cell repertoires in cytomegalovirus infection. As for the study in general: Public TCR beta signatures were indicative of both CMV infection and a matching HLA type. Broader study findings: The study identified carriers of CMV plus the relevant HLA from cumulative public TCR beta family frequency. The ex vivo response was dominated by HLA-C-restricted CMV-specific TCR beta clonotypes.

This clonotype was counted at least ten times. Its antigen remains unknown. CDR1 is SGDLS, CDR2 YYNGEE, per germline. V lost 0 bases and J 0 bases, leaving 20 bases between the germline ends. The CDR3 totals 19 residues. MiXCR, applied by TCRdb to the reads, yields one record per CDR3 protein. Seen here are some 130,000 distinct CDR3 sequences, 8.8% observed once, and the top ten hold 10%. The sample was PBMCs. The chain recombines TRBV9 with TRBJ2-3; D might be TRBD1 (7 bases). This TCR was recovered from a human donor in good health (CMV status not recorded). Some clones in this sample may be carry-over from other donors' samples. The CDR3 nucleotides are TGTGCCAGCAGCGTAGACCCTTTCTCAGGGGGGATGAGCACAGATACGCAGTATTTT. Translated, it gives CASSVDPFSGGMSTDTQYF.